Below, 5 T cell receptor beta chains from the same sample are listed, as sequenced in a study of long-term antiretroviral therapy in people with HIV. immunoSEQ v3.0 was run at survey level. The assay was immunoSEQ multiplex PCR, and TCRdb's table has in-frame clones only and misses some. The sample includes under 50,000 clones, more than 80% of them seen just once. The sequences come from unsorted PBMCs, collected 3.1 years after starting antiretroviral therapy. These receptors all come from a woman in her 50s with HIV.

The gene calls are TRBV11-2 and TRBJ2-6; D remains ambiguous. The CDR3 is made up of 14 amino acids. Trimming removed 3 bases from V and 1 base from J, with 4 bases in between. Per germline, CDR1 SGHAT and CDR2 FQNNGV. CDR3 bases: TGTGCCAGCAGCTTCCAGTCTGGGGCCAACGTCCTGACTTTC. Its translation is CASSFQSGANVLTF.

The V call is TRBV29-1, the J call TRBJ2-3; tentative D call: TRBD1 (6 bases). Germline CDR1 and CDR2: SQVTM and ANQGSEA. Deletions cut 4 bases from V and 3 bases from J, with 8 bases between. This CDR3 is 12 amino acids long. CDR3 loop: CSVGTGTDTQYF. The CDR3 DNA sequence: TGCAGCGTTGGTACAGGGACAGATACGCAGTATTTT.

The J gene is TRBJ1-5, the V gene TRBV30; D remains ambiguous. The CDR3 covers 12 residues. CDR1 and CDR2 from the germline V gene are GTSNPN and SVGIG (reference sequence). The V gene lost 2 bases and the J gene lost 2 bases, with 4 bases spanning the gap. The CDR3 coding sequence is TGTGCCTGGAGTTTTCGCAATCAGCCCCAGCATTTT. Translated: CAWSFRNQPQHF.

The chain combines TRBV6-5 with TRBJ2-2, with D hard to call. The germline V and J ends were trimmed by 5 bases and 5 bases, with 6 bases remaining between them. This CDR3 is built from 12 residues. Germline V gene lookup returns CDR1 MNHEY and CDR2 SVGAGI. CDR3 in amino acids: CASSEETGELFF. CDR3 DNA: TGTGCCAGCAGTGAGGAGACCGGGGAGCTGTTTTTT.

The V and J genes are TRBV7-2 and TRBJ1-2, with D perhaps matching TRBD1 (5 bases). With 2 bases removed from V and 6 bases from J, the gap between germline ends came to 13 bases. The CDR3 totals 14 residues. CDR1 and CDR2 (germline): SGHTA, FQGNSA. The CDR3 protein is CASSLPQGANGYTF. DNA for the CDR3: TGTGCCAGCAGCTTACCCCAGGGCGCTAATGGCTACACCTTC.